Below are 25 T cell receptor beta chains sequenced from a single sample in a study of T-cell reconstitution after alpha-beta-depleted transplantation in children. Using unique molecular identifiers, the investigators prepared the TCRbeta library. TCRdb used MiXCR to reprocess the PCR reads, holding one entry per CDR3 protein. The profile shows a few hundred thousand distinct CDR3 sequences, about 9.6% of them singletons. The material sequenced was PBMCs from the stem cell graft donor, taken from the stem cell graft. These receptors were collected from a human donor who donated a stem cell graft to a child with SCID.

This clonotype showed up many times. The chain uses TRBV29-1 and TRBJ2-2; D possibly corresponds to TRBD1 (5 bases). Germline CDR1 and CDR2: SQVTM and ANQGSEA. V lost 4 bases, J lost 1 base, and 7 bases lay in between. The CDR3 totals 13 residues. In DNA form, the CDR3 reads TGCAGCGTTGGACAGATGAACACCGGGGAGCTGTTTTTT. Its translation is CSVGQMNTGELFF.

This clonotype was observed many times. This sequence joins TRBV5-1 and TRBJ1-6; D ambiguous. Trimming shortened V by 3 bases and J by 1 base, and 2 bases separated the two germline ends. Germline V gene lookup returns CDR1 SGHRS and CDR2 YFSETQ. This CDR3 region has 13 residues. As DNA, the CDR3 is TGCGCCAGCAGCTCTTCCTATAATTCACCCCTCCACTTT. It codes for CASSSSYNSPLHF.

The V call is TRBV15, the J call TRBJ2-7; 10 bases are shared with TRBD2. Germline V lookup: CDR1 LNHNV, CDR2 YYDKDF (reference sequence). This CDR3 spans 16 amino acids. Trimming removed 2 bases from V and 2 bases from J; junction bases left unmatched: 6. The CDR3 reads CATSRSVAGGAYEQYF. In DNA form, the CDR3 reads TGTGCCACCAGCAGATCTGTAGCGGGGGGCGCCTACGAGCAGTACTTC.

This clonotype was counted only a few times. The CDR3 DNA reads TGTGCCAGCAGCGGGACAGGGCAAAGTATAATACAGTACTTC. Protein sequence: CASSGTGQSIIQYF. The V gene is TRBV12-3 or TRBV12-4, the J gene TRBJ2-7; 9 positions match TRBD1. The CDR3 length is 14 residues. Unmatched junction bases numbered 13, after V lost 6 bases and J lost 10 bases.

The table lists this clonotype with many counts. The CDR3 DNA follows: TGCAGTGCTATGACTAGCGGGGTTTACAATGAGCAGTTCTTC. Its translation is CSAMTSGVYNEQFF. The gene calls are TRBV20-1 and TRBJ2-1; 11 bases match TRBD2. From germline, CDR1 is DFQATT and CDR2 SNEGSKA (reference sequence). Trimming removed 4 bases from V and 4 bases from J; junction bases left unmatched: 3. CDR3 size: 14 residues.

This clonotype has at least ten counts. The chain has TRBV3-1 and TRBJ2-7; 8 nucleotides align to TRBD1. V was clipped by 5 bases and J by 2 bases; unmatched bases: 11. The CDR3 has 16 amino acids. Germline CDR1 LGHDT, CDR2 YNNKEL (reference sequence). CDR3 nucleotide sequence: TGTGCCAGCAGCTCCAGTTTCAGGGGGCTCCCCTACGAGCAGTACTTC. This encodes CASSSSFRGLPYEQYF.

The table lists this clonotype with a few counts. The V and J genes are TRBV7-6 and TRBJ1-6; tentatively, D is TRBD1 (6 bases). The CDR3 is 16 amino acids. Germline V gene lookup returns CDR1 SGHVS and CDR2 FNYEAQ. Trimming removed 4 bases at V and 5 bases at J, with 15 bases between. The CDR3 region is CASSYTPGQNNSPLHF. CDR3 nucleotides: TGTGCCAGCAGCTACACCCCGGGACAAAATAATTCACCCCTCCACTTT.

This clonotype was observed many times. The chain combines TRBV7-2 with TRBJ2-1; D ambiguous. CDR3 length equals 14 residues. V gave up 5 bases and J gave up 13 bases, with 21 bases separating them. Germline lookup yields CDR1 SGHTA and CDR2 FQGNSA. This CDR3 is CASSPLGEPFAQFF. The CDR3 DNA follows: TGTGCCAGCAGCCCATTAGGCGAACCCTTCGCCCAGTTCTTC.

Many counts were recorded for this clonotype. The rearrangement links TRBV12-3 or TRBV12-4 to TRBJ1-3; D is undetermined. V was trimmed by 3 bases and J by 0 bases, leaving 12 bases between them. The CDR3 runs to 16 residues. Here the CDR3 reads CASSFLSTSSGNTIYF. CDR3 DNA sequence: TGTGCCAGCAGTTTTCTCAGCACCAGCTCTGGAAACACCATATATTTT.

This clonotype was observed at least ten times. The CDR3 spells CASSLEGGAWNEQFF. The CDR3 coding sequence is TGTGCCAGCAGTTTGGAAGGGGGGGCCTGGAATGAGCAGTTCTTC. The V gene is TRBV12-3 or TRBV12-4, the J gene TRBJ2-1; D perhaps matches TRBD2 (7 bases). Between the trimmed V and J ends, which lost 3 bases and 7 bases, there was a span of 16 bases. CDR3 length: 15 residues.

This clonotype was seen at least ten times. The chain is built from TRBV20-1 and TRBJ1-5; TRBD1 matches at 9 bases. With 6 bases clipped from V and 5 bases from J, the junction kept 11 bases outside the gene matches. The CDR3 length is 15 residues. Germline assignment: CDR1 DFQATT and CDR2 SNEGSKA (reference sequence). Here the CDR3 reads CSASPGTGTHQPQHF. The CDR3 nucleotides are TGCAGTGCAAGTCCCGGGACAGGGACCCATCAGCCCCAGCATTTT.

There are many counts of this clonotype. The CDR3 reads CASTRGVKQYF. CDR3 in DNA: TGCGCCAGCACCCGAGGGGTGAAGCAGTACTTC. V and J are TRBV5-1 and TRBJ2-7; D is perhaps TRBD1 or TRBD2 (5 bases each). Germline V gene lookup returns CDR1 SGHRS and CDR2 YFSETQ. The germline V and J ends were trimmed by 6 bases and 8 bases, with 12 bases remaining between them. The CDR3 length is 11 residues.

This clonotype has a count of ten or more. The rearrangement links TRBV4-2 to TRBJ1-2; D gene ambiguous. The CDR3 has 15 amino acids. Trimming removed 0 bases at V and 4 bases at J, with 12 bases between. The germline gives CDR1 LGHNA, CDR2 YNFKEQ. As DNA, the CDR3 is TGTGCCAGCAGCCAAGATCAAGTCGCATCCTATGGCTACACCTTC. Translation gives CASSQDQVASYGYTF.

This clonotype has ten or more counts. V usage is TRBV12-3 or TRBV12-4 and J usage is TRBJ1-5, with D maybe TRBD1 (6 bases). This CDR3 region has 14 residues. V lost 6 bases, J lost 3 bases, and 12 bases lay in between. The CDR3 loop is CASSLTGLNQPQHF. CDR3 nucleotide sequence: TGTGCCAGCAGCCTTACAGGGCTCAATCAGCCCCAGCATTTT.

This clonotype was found many times. The gene calls are TRBV7-2 and TRBJ2-3; D perhaps matches TRBD1 (5 bases). Trimming removed 2 bases from V and 2 bases from J, with 8 bases in between. CDR1 is SGHTA and CDR2 is FQGNSA in the germline V gene. This CDR3 is 14 amino acids long. Here the CDR3 reads CASSLTGFTDTQYF. DNA for the CDR3: TGTGCCAGCAGCTTAACAGGCTTCACAGATACGCAGTATTTT.

This clonotype occurred many times. The J gene is TRBJ2-7, the V gene TRBV11-2; D not certain. The CDR3 runs 12 residues. V was trimmed by 5 bases and J by 3 bases, leaving 8 bases between them. CDR1 SGHAT and CDR2 FQNNGV come from the germline V gene. This CDR3 reads CASSPALYEQYF. For the CDR3, the DNA is TGTGCCAGCAGCCCGGCCCTCTACGAGCAGTACTTC.

This clonotype was detected ten times or more. J is TRBJ1-1 and V is TRBV5-1; TRBD1 matches at 8 bases. This CDR3 spans 16 amino acids. Trimming removed 0 bases from V and 5 bases from J; junction bases left unmatched: 9. From germline, CDR1 is SGHRS and CDR2 YFSETQ. CDR3 sequence (DNA): TGCGCCAGCAGCTTGGGGACAGGGCGAGGTGGGACTGAAGCTTTCTTT. Encoded protein: CASSLGTGRGGTEAFF.

This clonotype was recorded many times. The chain carries TRBV7-2 and TRBJ2-7; 8 bases are shared with TRBD1. The CDR3 totals 17 residues. V was clipped by 1 base and J by 0 bases; unmatched bases: 8. Germline V gene lookup returns CDR1 SGHTA and CDR2 FQGNSA. The CDR3 reads CASSLGWGQDNSYEQYF. CDR3 nucleotides: TGTGCCAGCAGCTTAGGGTGGGGACAGGACAACTCCTACGAGCAGTACTTC.

The sample holds many counts of this clonotype. The chain combines TRBV6-5 with TRBJ1-5; D gene unclear. Trimming cost V 5 bases and J 5 bases, with 10 bases left between them. In germline, CDR1 is MNHEY, CDR2 SVGAGI. The CDR3 has 13 residues. CDR3 sequence: CASSLTRDQPQHF. The CDR3 DNA sequence: TGTGCCAGCAGTCTTACTAGGGATCAGCCCCAGCATTTT.

The table lists this clonotype with many counts. This rearrangement joins TRBV20-1 to TRBJ1-1; TRBD1 might be the D (6 bases). The CDR3 has 14 amino acids. In germline, CDR1 is DFQATT, CDR2 SNEGSKA (reference sequence). V was trimmed by 6 bases and J by 0 bases, leaving 14 bases between them. CDR3 sequence reads: CSARRQGMNTEAFF. DNA for the CDR3: TGCAGTGCCCGCCGCCAGGGGATGAACACTGAAGCTTTCTTT.

There are many counts of this clonotype. The V call is TRBV29-1, the J call TRBJ2-3, with D unclear. Trimming took off 4 bases at V and 0 bases at J, with 11 bases between the two ends. Germline CDR1 and CDR2: SQVTM and ANQGSEA. The CDR3 runs 14 residues. The CDR3: CSVAPTRSTDTQYF. CDR3 in DNA: TGCAGCGTTGCCCCGACACGAAGCACAGATACGCAGTATTTT.

This clonotype has at least ten counts. The genes are TRBV5-1 and TRBJ1-2, with 7 bases identical to TRBD1. The length of the CDR3 is 14 residues. CDR1 is SGHRS and CDR2 is YFSETQ in the germline V gene. Trimming took 3 bases from V and 2 from J; bases not matched to a gene: 4. CDR3 in DNA: TGCGCCAGCAGCTACACAGGGGCCAACTATGGCTACACCTTC. It is translated as CASSYTGANYGYTF. Full variable domain (missing parts from reference TRBV5-1 and TRBJ1-2): KAGVTQTPRYLIKTRGQQVTLSCSPISGHRSVSWYQQTPGQGLQFLFEYFSETQRNKGNFPGRFSGRQFSNSRSEMNVSTLELGDSALYLCASSYTGANYGYTFGSGTRLTVV.

The sample holds many counts of this clonotype. This chain uses TRBV7-2 with TRBJ2-1, with TRBD2 matching 14 bases. From germline, CDR1 is SGHTA and CDR2 FQGNSA. J was trimmed by 9 bases and V by 1 base; bases with no gene match: 8. The CDR3 spans 17 residues. CDR3 protein: CASSLVWTSGGTIEQFF. Here the CDR3 DNA reads TGTGCCAGCAGCTTAGTATGGACTAGCGGGGGGACTATTGAGCAGTTCTTC.

The chain carries TRBV29-1 and TRBJ2-7; a possible D gene is TRBD1 (5 bases). CDR1 and CDR2 from the germline V gene are SQVTM and ANQGSEA. The CDR3 spans 11 residues. The germline V and J ends were trimmed by 4 bases and 6 bases, with 10 bases remaining between them. DNA of the CDR3: TGCAGCGTTGCCAGGGTAGGCGAGCAGTACTTC. Protein: CSVARVGEQYF.

Many counts were recorded for this clonotype. This chain joins TRBV20-1 and TRBJ1-6; D possibly corresponds to TRBD1 (5 bases). This CDR3 is built from 14 residues. The germline V gene has CDR1 DFQATT and CDR2 SNEGSKA (reference sequence). Trimming took 5 bases from V and 3 from J, leaving 11 bases between them. The CDR3 DNA reads TGCAGTGCTTTGCAGGGACGCTATAATTCACCCCTCCACTTT. This codes for CSALQGRYNSPLHF.